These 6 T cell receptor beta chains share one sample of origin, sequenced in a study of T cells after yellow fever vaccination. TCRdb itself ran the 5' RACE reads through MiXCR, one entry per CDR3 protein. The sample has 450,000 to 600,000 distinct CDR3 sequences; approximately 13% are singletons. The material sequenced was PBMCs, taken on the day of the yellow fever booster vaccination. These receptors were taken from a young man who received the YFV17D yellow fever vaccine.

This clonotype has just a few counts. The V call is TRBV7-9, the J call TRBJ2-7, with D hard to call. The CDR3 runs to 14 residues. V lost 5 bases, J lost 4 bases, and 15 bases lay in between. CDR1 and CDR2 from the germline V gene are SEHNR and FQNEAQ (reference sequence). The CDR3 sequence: CASSAPQVRYEQYF. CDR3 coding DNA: TGTGCCAGCAGCGCCCCGCAAGTCAGGTACGAGCAGTACTTC.

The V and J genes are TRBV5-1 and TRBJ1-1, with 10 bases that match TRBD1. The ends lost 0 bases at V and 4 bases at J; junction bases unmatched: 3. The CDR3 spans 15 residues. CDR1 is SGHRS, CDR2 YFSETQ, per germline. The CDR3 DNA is TGCGCCAGCAGCTTGGAAGGGACAGGGGTCACTGAAGCTTTCTTT. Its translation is CASSLEGTGVTEAFF.

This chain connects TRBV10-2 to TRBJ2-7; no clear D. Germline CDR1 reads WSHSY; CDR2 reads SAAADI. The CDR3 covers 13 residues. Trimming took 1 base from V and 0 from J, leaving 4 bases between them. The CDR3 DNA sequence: TGCGCCAGCAGTGAGTGGGGCTCCTACGAGCAGTACTTC. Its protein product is CASSEWGSYEQYF.

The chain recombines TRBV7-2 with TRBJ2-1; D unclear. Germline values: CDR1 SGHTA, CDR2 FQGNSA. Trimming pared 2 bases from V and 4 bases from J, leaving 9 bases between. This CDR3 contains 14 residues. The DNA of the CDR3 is TGTGCCAGCAGCTTACTACTCCTGTACAATGAGCAGTTCTTC. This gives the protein CASSLLLLYNEQFF.

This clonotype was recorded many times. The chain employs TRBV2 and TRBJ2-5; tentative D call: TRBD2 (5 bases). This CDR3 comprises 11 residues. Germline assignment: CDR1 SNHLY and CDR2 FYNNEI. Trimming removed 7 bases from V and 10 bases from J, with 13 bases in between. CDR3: CASTSQAGQYF. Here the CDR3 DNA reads TGTGCCAGCACGTCGCAGGCGGGCCAGTACTTC.

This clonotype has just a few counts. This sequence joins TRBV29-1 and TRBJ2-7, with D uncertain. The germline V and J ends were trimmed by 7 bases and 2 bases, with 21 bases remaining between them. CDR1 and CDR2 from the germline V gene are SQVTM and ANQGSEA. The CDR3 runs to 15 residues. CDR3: CSALTARKSPYEQYF. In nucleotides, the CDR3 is TGCAGCGCTCTAACTGCCAGGAAGTCCCCCTACGAGCAGTACTTC.